This T cell receptor (beta chain) was documented in a study of shared clonotypes between healthy human individuals. The authors sequenced unsorted PBMC DNA on ten immunoSEQ deep assay plates. Clones were sequenced by immunoSEQ multiplex PCR, and TCRdb holds only the in-frame ones, with some missing. The profile shows around 530,000 clones, around three quarters of them singletons. All donors qualified as healthy HIV-negative adults and had experienced no recent acute infections or vaccinations. Germline CDR1 and CDR2: KGHSH and LQKENI. With V trimmed by 6 bases and J by 12 bases, 13 bases remained unmatched. This CDR3 is 13 amino acids long.

The chain is built from TRBV18 and TRBJ2-7, with 8 bases aligning to TRBD2. Sequencing used PBMCs. The source of this sequence is a woman in her thirties or forties in good health. Some clones in this sample may be carry-over from other donors' samples. The CDR3 loop reads CASSEGLAGPTYF. Written as DNA, the CDR3 is TGTGCCAGCTCGGAAGGGCTAGCGGGCCCCACGTACTTC.